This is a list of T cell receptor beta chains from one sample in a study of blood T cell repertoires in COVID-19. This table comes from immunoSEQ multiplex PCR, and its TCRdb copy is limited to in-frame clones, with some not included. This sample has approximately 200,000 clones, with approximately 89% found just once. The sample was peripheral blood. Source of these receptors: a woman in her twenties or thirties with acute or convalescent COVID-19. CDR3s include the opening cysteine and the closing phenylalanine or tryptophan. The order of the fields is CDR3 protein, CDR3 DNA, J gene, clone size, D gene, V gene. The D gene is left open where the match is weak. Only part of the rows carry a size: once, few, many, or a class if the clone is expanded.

CASKSGASGWSGDEQFF	TGTGCCAGTAAAAGTGGGGCTAGCGGGTGGTCGGGGGATGAGCAGTTCTTC	TRBJ2-1	NA	TRBD2	TRBV19
CASSLAPGSGDTQYF	TGTGCTAGCAGCTTAGCGCCCGGGTCAGGGGATACGCAGTATTTT	TRBJ2-3	NA	NA	TRBV7-7
CASSPWIGQRRYEQYF	TGTGCCAGCAGTCCATGGATAGGACAGCGACGCTACGAGCAGTACTTC	TRBJ2-7	NA	NA	TRBV27
CASRGPVDQPQHF	TGTGCCAGCAGGGGGCCGGTGGATCAGCCCCAGCATTTT	TRBJ1-5	NA	NA	TRBV28
CASSRGRGSEAFF	TGTGCCAGCAGTAGGGGGCGAGGATCTGAAGCTTTCTTT	TRBJ1-1	NA	TRBD1	TRBV28
CASSEWRGQYNEQFF	TGTGCCAGCAGTGAGTGGAGGGGCCAATACAATGAGCAGTTCTTC	TRBJ2-1	NA	NA	TRBV2
CASRSQGATGREKLFF	TGTGCCAGCAGGTCACAGGGGGCGACGGGACGTGAAAAACTGTTTTTT	TRBJ1-4	NA	TRBD1	TRBV27
CASSLGYQGGGKNIQYF	TGTGCCAGCAGTTTAGGGTACCAAGGTGGCGGCAAAAACATTCAGTACTTC	TRBJ2-4	NA	NA	TRBV28
CASSSPGRAFF	TGTGCCAGCAGTTCTCCGGGGAGAGCTTTCTTT	TRBJ1-1	NA	NA	TRBV28
CASTGTGSVRAFF	TGTGCCAGCACCGGGACAGGGTCGGTCCGGGCTTTCTTT	TRBJ1-1	NA	TRBD1	TRBV12-3/TRBV12-4
CASSSSGELFF	TGTGCCAGCAGTTCGTCCGGGGAGCTGTTTTTT	TRBJ2-2	NA	NA	TRBV6-6
CASSLRGRNEQFF	TGTGCCAGCAGCTTAAGAGGTCGCAATGAGCAGTTCTTC	TRBJ2-1	NA	NA	TRBV13
CASRRQGVYTEAFF	TGTGCCAGCAGAAGACAGGGGGTGTACACTGAAGCTTTCTTT	TRBJ1-1	NA	TRBD1	TRBV6-5
CASSADRVSGNTIYF	TGTGCCAGCAGCGCCGACAGGGTCTCTGGAAACACCATATATTTT	TRBJ1-3	few	TRBD1	TRBV5-4
CAGSARAGGTEAFF	TGTGCCGGGTCAGCCAGGGCTGGAGGGACTGAAGCTTTCTTT	TRBJ1-1	NA	NA	TRBV18
CASSLTVNTEAFF	TGTGCCAGCAGTTTAACAGTGAACACTGAAGCTTTCTTT	TRBJ1-1	once	NA	TRBV27
CASSRYPGLADYNEQFF	TGTGCCAGCTCACGATACCCGGGACTAGCGGACTACAATGAGCAGTTCTTC	TRBJ2-1	NA	TRBD2	TRBV18
CASSPATGGYEKLFF	TGCGCCAGCAGTCCGGCCACGGGGGGATATGAAAAACTGTTTTTT	TRBJ1-4	NA	NA	TRBV5-1
CASSPTFSGRARDEQFF	TGTGCCAGCAGCCCTACGTTCTCCGGGAGGGCCCGTGATGAGCAGTTCTTC	TRBJ2-1	NA	TRBD2	TRBV3-1/TRBV3-2
CASSTGQGLGETQYF	TGTGCCAGCAGCACGGGACAGGGGTTAGGAGAGACCCAGTACTTC	TRBJ2-5	NA	TRBD1	TRBV5-8
CASSSGETQYF	TGTGCCAGCTCCTCCGGGGAGACCCAGTACTTC	TRBJ2-5	NA	NA	TRBV2
CASSLRDFLEAFF	TGTGCCAGCAGCCTCCGGGATTTTTTAGAAGCTTTCTTT	TRBJ1-1	NA	NA	TRBV6-5
CASSVPGGGNTIYF	TGTGCCAGCAGCGTACCGGGGGGAGGAAACACCATATATTTT	TRBJ1-3	few	NA	TRBV5-5
CASSAGNTGELFF	TGTGCCAGCTCTGCGGGAAACACCGGGGAGCTGTTTTTT	TRBJ2-2	NA	NA	TRBV18
CASGHGSGDINTQYF	TGCGCCAGCGGGCACGGATCGGGAGATATAAATACGCAGTATTTT	TRBJ2-3	NA	NA	TRBV5-1
CASSWGTSRSQPQHF	TGTGCCAGCAGCTGGGGGACATCTCGAAGTCAGCCCCAGCATTTT	TRBJ1-5	NA	NA	TRBV11-2
CASSPPRSGPSSYEQYF	TGTGCCAGCAGCCCTCCGCGTAGCGGGCCAAGCTCCTACGAGCAGTACTTC	TRBJ2-7	NA	TRBD2	TRBV2
CASSFNSAGNTIYF	TGTGCCAGCAGTTTTAACAGTGCTGGAAACACCATATATTTT	TRBJ1-3	NA	NA	TRBV28